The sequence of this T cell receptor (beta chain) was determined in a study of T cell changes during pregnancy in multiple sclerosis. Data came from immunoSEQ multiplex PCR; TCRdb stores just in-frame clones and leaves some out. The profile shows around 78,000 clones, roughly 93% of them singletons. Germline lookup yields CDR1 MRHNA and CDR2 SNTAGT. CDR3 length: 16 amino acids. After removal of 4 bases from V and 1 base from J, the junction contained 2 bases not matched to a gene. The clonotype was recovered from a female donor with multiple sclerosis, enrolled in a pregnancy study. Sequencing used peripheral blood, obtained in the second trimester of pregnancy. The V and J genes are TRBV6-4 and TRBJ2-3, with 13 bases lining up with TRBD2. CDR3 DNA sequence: TGTGCCAGCAGTGTCGGGACTAGCGGGGGCACAGATACGCAGTATTTT. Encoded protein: CASSVGTSGGTDTQYF.